The sequence of this T cell receptor (beta chain) was determined in a study of blood T cells in healthy people across ages. The use of a sample-barcoded 5' primer and a J-beta primer mix characterized a second PCR of 7 to 11 cycles. TCRdb processed the 5' RACE reads anew with MiXCR; each CDR3 protein has one entry. Of about 1 million distinct CDR3 sequences in the sample, 40% to 50% were seen once. The length of the CDR3 is 17 residues. This clonotype was detected once. Its antigen is currently unknown. At least 7 million PBMCs were isolated per sample. Whole-study results and caveats: Both naive CD4+ cell counts and diversity were greater in long-lived donors than in aged donors.

The chain recombines TRBV21-1 with TRBJ2-7; the table's D gene call, TRBD2, was not cross checked with the DNA. TRBV21-1 is a known pseudogene. Sequenced: blood. This clonotype was obtained from a woman in her sixties or seventies in good health. CDR3 in DNA: TGTGCCAGCAGCAAAGTTTGGGGAGGAAAAGCAGCCTACGAGCAGTACTTC. Translated, it gives CASSKVWGGKAAYEQYF.